These 9 T cell receptor beta chains were all obtained from the same sample, sequenced in a study of blood T cells in healthy people across ages. A second PCR of about 7 to 11 cycles used a sample-barcoded 5' primer and a J-beta primer mix. TCRdb re-called the 5' RACE reads through MiXCR, storing one row per CDR3 protein. The sample carries 850,000 to 1,100,000 distinct CDR3 sequences, 35% to 40% recorded once. The sample consisted of blood. These receptors originate from a man between 18 and 29 years old in good health.

This sequence joins TRBV20-1 and TRBJ1-4; no clear D. V was trimmed by 6 bases and J by 4 bases, leaving 12 bases between them. Germline CDR1 DFQATT, CDR2 SNEGSKA (reference sequence). The CDR3 extends over 13 amino acids. CDR3 loop: CSAVGRINEKLFF. The CDR3 nucleotides are TGCAGTGCCGTCGGAAGGATTAATGAAAAACTGTTTTTT.

The V call is TRBV4-2, the J call TRBJ2-3; D is unclear. V dropped 1 base and J dropped 6 bases, with 11 bases sitting between them. The CDR3 extends over 14 amino acids. From germline, CDR1 is LGHNA and CDR2 YNFKEQ. This CDR3 reads CASSQGRPSDTQYF. Here the CDR3 DNA reads TGTGCCAGCAGCCAAGGTAGGCCCAGCGATACGCAGTATTTT.

This clonotype has more than one count but fewer than ten. This chain uses TRBV2 with TRBJ1-1, with 7 bases fitting TRBD1. V was pared by 4 bases and J by 0 bases, with 5 bases of the junction left unmatched. CDR3 size: 15 residues. Germline CDR1 SNHLY, CDR2 FYNNEI. The CDR3 region is CASSGQGGMNTEAFF. Here the CDR3 DNA reads TGTGCCAGCAGTGGTCAGGGGGGCATGAACACTGAAGCTTTCTTT.

This chain links TRBV20-1 with TRBJ2-5, with 7 bases matching TRBD2. In germline, CDR1 is DFQATT, CDR2 SNEGSKA (reference sequence). The CDR3 runs to 13 residues. V dropped 2 bases and J dropped 4; count of bases not matched to a gene: 4. The CDR3 coding sequence is TGCAGTGCTAGACCGGCTAGCGGAGAGACCCAGTACTTC. It specifies CSARPASGETQYF.

This clonotype was seen a handful of times. J is TRBJ2-3 and V is TRBV4-3; the D gene is possibly TRBD2 (7 bases). The CDR3 spans 16 residues. Looked up from germline, CDR1 is LGHNA and CDR2 is YSLEER. The V and J ends lost 2 bases and 1 base respectively, with 13 bases between them. The chain's CDR3 is CASSQFAGARTDTQYF. The DNA for the CDR3 is TGCGCCAGCAGCCAATTTGCGGGGGCCCGCACAGATACGCAGTATTTT.

This clonotype was picked up a small number of times. CDR3 region: CASSLVASGAHEQYF. The CDR3 DNA reads as TGTGCCAGCAGCTTAGTGGCTAGCGGGGCCCACGAGCAGTACTTC. The chain employs TRBV11-2 and TRBJ2-7; 9 bases agree with TRBD2. The CDR3 sequence is 15 residues long. Germline V gene sequence: CDR1 SGHAT, CDR2 FQNNGV. The V and J ends lost 1 base and 5 bases, in that order; junction bases with no gene match: 6.

The V and J genes are TRBV30 and TRBJ2-7, with TRBD1 as a possible D gene (6 bases). In germline, CDR1 is GTSNPN, CDR2 SVGIG (reference sequence). The CDR3 has 14 amino acids. Trimming removed 0 bases from V and 6 bases from J, with 15 bases in between. The CDR3 nucleotides are TGTGCCTGGAGTGTGTGGCAGGGGACGGGCGAGCAGTACTTC. Protein: CAWSVWQGTGEQYF.

The sample holds a few counts of this clonotype. The chain is built from TRBV7-9 and TRBJ2-3; 9 bases fit TRBD2. V shed 5 bases and J 2 bases; nucleotides not matched to a gene: 5. Germline loops: CDR1 SEHNR, CDR2 FQNEAQ (reference sequence). The CDR3 consists of 15 residues. Written as DNA, the CDR3 is TGTGCCAGCAGCAAGGGGACTAGCTCCACAGATACGCAGTATTTT. Its translation: CASSKGTSSTDTQYF.

The chain employs TRBV12-3 or TRBV12-4 and TRBJ1-6; D not resolved. The V end lost 1 base, the J end lost 3 bases, and 10 bases lay between the germline ends. The CDR3 loop spans 16 amino acids. In DNA form, the CDR3 reads TGTGCCAGCAGTTTAGGGGATCTCCGCTATAATTCACCCCTCCACTTT. This sequence encodes CASSLGDLRYNSPLHF.